What follows is one TCR beta chain and its context. This sample is drawn from a study of blood T cell repertoires in COVID-19. Study overall: Italy, Spain and the United States were the sources of the convalescent and acute COVID-19 samples. The analysed material was cDNA or gDNA that came from T cells, B-cell-depleted T cells, or PBMCs.

Germline lookup yields CDR1 LNHNV and CDR2 YYDKDF (reference sequence). The CDR3 has 13 residues. Trimming removed 7 bases from V and 5 bases from J; junction bases left unmatched: 7. Profiling relied on immunoSEQ multiplex PCR, and the TCRdb table lists in-frame clones only, not all of them. The table includes approximately 45,000 clones, approximately 86% detected once. What was sequenced was peripheral blood. The chain carries TRBV15 and TRBJ2-5, with 7 bases lining up with TRBD2. The sequence derives from a man aged 35-49 years with active COVID-19. CDR3: CATTSGGRETQYF. The CDR3 DNA sequence: TGTGCCACCACTAGCGGTGGGAGGGAGACCCAGTACTTC.